Listed here are 15 T cell receptor beta chains from one sample, sequenced in a study of technical replicates of blood from a few donors. Sequencing was performed with immunoSEQ multiplex PCR; in TCRdb, only in-frame clones are kept and a portion is missing. The sample lists more than 60,000 clones, 85% to 95% occurring once. The specimen was T cells isolated from PBMCs. The receptors come from a human donor in good health.

This clone appeared once. The CDR3 region is CASSARDRLSYEQYF. The DNA of the CDR3 is TGTGCCAGCTCCGCCAGGGACAGGCTATCCTACGAGCAGTACTTC. The chain combines TRBV6-1 with TRBJ2-7, with 8 bases aligning to TRBD1. Germline V gene data show CDR1 as MNHNS and CDR2 as SASEGT. This CDR3 region has 15 residues. After removal of 8 bases from V and 1 base from J, the junction contained 10 bases not matched to a gene.

This clone was detected only once. This chain links TRBV30 with TRBJ1-2; 9 bases line up with TRBD1. This CDR3 contains 14 residues. Germline loops: CDR1 GTSNPN, CDR2 SVGIG (reference sequence). The J segment lost 4 bases and the V segment lost 0 bases, leaving 3 bases of the junction unmatched. This chain's CDR3 is CAWSVQGAGYGYTF. The CDR3 nucleotides read TGTGCCTGGAGTGTACAGGGGGCAGGCTATGGCTACACCTTC.

The count of this clone is one. The chain is built from TRBV28 and TRBJ2-5; D might be TRBD1 (6 bases). Per the germline V gene, CDR1 is MDHEN and CDR2 is SYDVKM. There are 14 residues in the CDR3. Trimming removed 10 bases at V and 0 bases at J, with 15 bases between. The CDR3 sequence: CATRVRGYQETQYF. Here the CDR3 DNA reads TGTGCCACCAGAGTGAGGGGGTACCAAGAGACCCAGTACTTC.

The chain joins TRBV5-4 to TRBJ1-2; D may be TRBD1 (5 bases). CDR1 SGHNT and CDR2 YYREEE come from the germline V gene (reference sequence). There are 14 residues in the CDR3. Trimming removed 0 bases at V and 1 base at J, with 7 bases between. The CDR3 spells CASSLGQLNYGYTF. The CDR3 DNA reads as TGTGCCAGCAGCTTGGGACAGCTTAACTATGGCTACACCTTC.

The V call is TRBV4-1, the J call TRBJ2-3; 9 bases align to TRBD2. The germline V gene has CDR1 MGHRA and CDR2 YSYEKL. The ends lost 0 bases at V and 4 bases at J; junction bases unmatched: 5. The CDR3 is 16 residues long. CDR3 loop: CASSQDGSGRADTQYF. CDR3 DNA sequence: TGCGCCAGCAGCCAAGATGGTAGCGGGAGAGCAGATACGCAGTATTTT.

The genes are TRBV7-9 and TRBJ1-1; D not resolved. Trimming removed 0 bases at V and 1 base at J, with 6 bases between. Germline-derived CDR1 and CDR2 are SEHNR and FQNEAQ (reference sequence). The length of the CDR3 is 14 residues. The chain's CDR3 is CASSLAWANTEAFF. The CDR3 DNA reads as TGTGCCAGCAGCTTAGCGTGGGCGAACACTGAAGCTTTCTTT.

This clone was seen only a few times. The chain is built from TRBV28 and TRBJ2-7, with a tentative D call TRBD1 (8 bases). Germline CDR1 reads MDHEN; CDR2 reads SYDVKM. Trimming shortened V by 8 bases and J by 6 bases, and 20 bases separated the two germline ends. The CDR3 loop spans 14 amino acids. CDR3 sequence (DNA): TGTGCCAGCGGAACTGGACAGGGAGGGCGCGAGCAGTACTTC. This encodes CASGTGQGGREQYF.

This chain connects TRBV30 to TRBJ2-1; D is undetermined. V lost 2 bases and J 5 bases, leaving 7 bases between the germline ends. In germline, CDR1 is GTSNPN, CDR2 SVGIG (reference sequence). CDR3 length equals 12 residues. The DNA for the CDR3 is TGTGCCTGGAGTTACACAGACAATGAGCAGTTCTTC. It codes for CAWSYTDNEQFF.

The chain is built from TRBV14 and TRBJ2-7, with D unresolved. The germline CDR1 and CDR2 sequences are SGHDN and FVKESK. The CDR3 has 14 residues. The V and J ends lost 1 base and 2 bases respectively, with 9 bases between them. The chain's CDR3 is CASSQGLGAYEQYF. The CDR3 DNA sequence: TGTGCCAGCAGCCAAGGTTTGGGCGCCTACGAGCAGTACTTC.

The chain has TRBV6-5 and TRBJ2-2; D unresolved. The CDR3 covers 12 residues. The germline gives CDR1 MNHEY, CDR2 SVGAGI. V dropped 6 bases and J dropped 7 bases, with 9 bases sitting between them. The DNA of the CDR3 is TGTGCCAGCAGCCACCCTATCGGGGAGCTGTTTTTT. Translating gives CASSHPIGELFF.

The gene calls are TRBV27 and TRBJ1-4, with D perhaps matching TRBD1 (5 bases). Germline lookup yields CDR1 MNHEY and CDR2 SMNVEV (reference sequence). The CDR3 runs 11 residues. Trimming removed 6 bases from V and 6 bases from J, with 5 bases in between. The DNA of the CDR3 is TGTGCCAGCAGCAGGGATGAAAAACTGTTTTTT. Its translation is CASSRDEKLFF.

The rearrangement links TRBV7-3 to TRBJ2-2, with 10 nucleotides matching TRBD1. This CDR3 is built from 15 residues. J lost 4 bases, V lost 5 bases, and 4 bases had no gene match. Germline V gene data show CDR1 as SGHTA and CDR2 as FQGTGA. CDR3 in DNA: TGTGCCAGCAGCCAGACAGGGGGCGGCACCGGGGAGCTGTTTTTT. Protein: CASSQTGGGTGELFF. The full variable domain, its missing parts supplied by reference TRBV7-3 and TRBJ2-2, is GAGVSQTPSNKVTEKGKYVELRCDPISGHTALYWYRQSLGQGPEFLIYFQGTGAADDSGLPNDRFFAVRPEGSVSTLKIQRTERGDSAVYLCASSQTGGGTGELFFGEGSRLTVL.

The chain couples TRBV5-6 to TRBJ1-1; 7 positions match TRBD1. Germline V lookup: CDR1 SGHDT, CDR2 YYEEEE. Trimming cost V 5 bases and J 1 base; bases outside gene matches: 8. The CDR3 consists of 15 residues. CDR3 nucleotide sequence: TGTGCCAGCAGGCATATGGGACAGCCGAACACTGAAGCTTTCTTT. Its protein is CASRHMGQPNTEAFF.

This clone came up once. The chain recombines TRBV10-2 with TRBJ2-7, with D possibly TRBD2 on 6 matching bases. V lost 3 bases to trimming and J lost 5 bases, with 11 bases between them. Germline lookup yields CDR1 WSHSY and CDR2 SAAADI. The CDR3 loop spans 13 amino acids. The CDR3 sequence: CASSEVGRNEQYF. In DNA form, the CDR3 reads TGCGCCAGCAGTGAAGTAGGGAGGAACGAGCAGTACTTC.

This chain links TRBV5-4 with TRBJ1-2; TRBD1 is a possible D gene (6 bases). The CDR3 contains 16 residues. Germline V gives CDR1 SGHNT, CDR2 YYREEE (reference sequence). V was trimmed by 5 bases and J by 2 bases, leaving 19 bases between them. CDR3 sequence: CASRLYQDRLNYGYTF. DNA of the CDR3: TGTGCCAGCAGACTCTACCAGGACAGACTGAACTATGGCTACACCTTC.